Listed below are T cell receptor beta chains from one sample, sequenced in a study of shared clonotypes between healthy human individuals. Sequenced by immunoSEQ multiplex PCR; TCRdb stores in-frame clones only, minus some. The sample lists about 980,000 clones; over 75% were seen once. The specimen sequenced was memory CD4+ T cells sorted from blood. Source of these receptors: a man aged 18-30 years in good health. CDR3s include the opening cysteine and the closing phenylalanine or tryptophan. The D gene is left open where the match is weak.

TRBV5-6,TRBJ2-3,TRBD1,CASSRGQGTDTQYF
TRBV5-8,TRBJ1-5,TRBD1,CASTDRDGQPQHF
TRBV10-3,TRBJ1-5,TRBD1,CAISAGTGDQPQHF
TRBV4-1,TRBJ2-5,NA,CASSQGAGPGVETQYF
TRBV11-2,TRBJ1-2,TRBD1,CASSSTRQGARGYTF
TRBV10-1,TRBJ2-3,TRBD2,CASSEVGGGTDTQYF
TRBV11-3,TRBJ1-3,NA,CASSPRGTGNTIYF
TRBV5-3,TRBJ2-7,NA,CARSFLPRDSYEQYF
TRBV18,TRBJ1-2,TRBD1,CASSEIDRGGYGYTF
TRBV6-6,TRBJ2-1,NA,CASTQTENEQFF
TRBV28,TRBJ2-7,NA,CASSFLSRVANEQYF
TRBV7-6,TRBJ1-1,TRBD1,CASREMTGALNTEAFF
TRBV18,TRBJ1-2,NA,CASSPRGGDGYTF
TRBV10-2,TRBJ2-1,TRBD2,CASSAYSGGSPNEQFF